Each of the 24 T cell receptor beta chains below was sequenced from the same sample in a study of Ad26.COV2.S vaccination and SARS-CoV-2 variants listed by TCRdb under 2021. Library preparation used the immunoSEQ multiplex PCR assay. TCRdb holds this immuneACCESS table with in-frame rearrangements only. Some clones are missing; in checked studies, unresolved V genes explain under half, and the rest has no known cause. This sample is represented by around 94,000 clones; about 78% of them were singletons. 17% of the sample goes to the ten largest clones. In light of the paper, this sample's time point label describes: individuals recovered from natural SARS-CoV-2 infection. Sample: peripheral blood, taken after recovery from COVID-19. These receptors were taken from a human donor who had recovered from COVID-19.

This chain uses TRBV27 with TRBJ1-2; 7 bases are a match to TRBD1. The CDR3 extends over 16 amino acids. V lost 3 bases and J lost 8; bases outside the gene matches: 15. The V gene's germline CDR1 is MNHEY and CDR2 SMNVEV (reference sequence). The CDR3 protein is CASSFGSATGREGYTF. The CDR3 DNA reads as TGTGCCAGCAGTTTCGGGTCCGCGACAGGGCGTGAGGGCTACACCTTC.

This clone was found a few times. The CDR3 spells CASNWYGTGDTEAFF. The CDR3 DNA reads as TGCGCCAGCAACTGGTACGGGACAGGGGACACTGAAGCTTTCTTT. This chain uses TRBV5-1 with TRBJ1-1; TRBD1 agrees at 10 bases. CDR1 is SGHRS, CDR2 YFSETQ, per germline. With V trimmed by 6 bases and J by 3 bases, 8 bases remained unmatched. CDR3 length equals 15 residues.

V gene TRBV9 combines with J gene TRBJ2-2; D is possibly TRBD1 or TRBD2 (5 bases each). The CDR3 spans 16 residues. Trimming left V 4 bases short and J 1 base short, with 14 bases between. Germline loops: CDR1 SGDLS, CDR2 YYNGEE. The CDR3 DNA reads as TGTGCCAGCAGCCGCAGAGGGACCCTGAACACCGGGGAGCTGTTTTTT. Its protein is CASSRRGTLNTGELFF.

CDR3 nucleotides: TGCAGCGATACTACAGGAGGCGAGACTGAAGCTTTCTTT. It specifies CSDTTGGETEAFF. The V and J genes are TRBV29-1 and TRBJ1-1, with D tentatively TRBD1 (5 bases). The germline CDR1 and CDR2 sequences are SQVTM and ANQGSEA. The CDR3 runs to 13 residues. V was pared by 7 bases and J by 5 bases, with 17 bases between.

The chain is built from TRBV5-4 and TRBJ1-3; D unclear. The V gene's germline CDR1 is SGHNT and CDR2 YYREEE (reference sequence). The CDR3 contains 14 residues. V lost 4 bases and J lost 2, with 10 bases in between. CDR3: CASSETEAGNTIYF. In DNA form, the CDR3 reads TGTGCCAGCAGCGAAACAGAGGCTGGAAACACCATATATTTT.

CDR3 sequence: CASSQALRGGSYNSPLHF. The CDR3 DNA reads as TGTGCCAGCAGCCAAGCTCTGCGAGGGGGCTCCTATAATTCACCCCTCCACTTT. V and J are TRBV4-2 and TRBJ1-6; weak D call: TRBD1 (6 bases). V was trimmed by 1 base and J by 0 bases, leaving 13 bases between them. The germline V gene encodes CDR1 LGHNA and CDR2 YNFKEQ. This CDR3 spans 18 amino acids.

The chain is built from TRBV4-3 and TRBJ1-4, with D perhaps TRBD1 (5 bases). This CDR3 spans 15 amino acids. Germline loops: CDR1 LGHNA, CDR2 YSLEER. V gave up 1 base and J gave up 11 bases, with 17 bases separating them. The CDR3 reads CASSQGGAREGKLFF. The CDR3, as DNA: TGCGCCAGCAGCCAAGGAGGCGCGAGGGAGGGGAAACTGTTTTTT.

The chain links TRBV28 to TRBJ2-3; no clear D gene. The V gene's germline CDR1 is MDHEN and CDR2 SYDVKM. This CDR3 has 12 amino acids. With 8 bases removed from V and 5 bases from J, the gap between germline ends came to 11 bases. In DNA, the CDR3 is TGTGCCAGCGCGACCCCCCGAGATACGCAGTATTTT. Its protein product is CASATPRDTQYF.

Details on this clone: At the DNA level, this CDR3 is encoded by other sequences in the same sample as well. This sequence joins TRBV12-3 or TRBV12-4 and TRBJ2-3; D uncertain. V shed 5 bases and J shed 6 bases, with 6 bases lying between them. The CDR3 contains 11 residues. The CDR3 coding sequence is TGTGCCAGCAGTCTCCGTGATACGCAGTATTTT. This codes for CASSLRDTQYF.

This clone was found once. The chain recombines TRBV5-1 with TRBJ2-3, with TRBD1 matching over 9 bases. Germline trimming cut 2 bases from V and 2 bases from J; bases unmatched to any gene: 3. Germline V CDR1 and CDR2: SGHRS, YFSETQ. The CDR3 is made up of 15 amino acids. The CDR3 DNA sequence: TGCGCCAGCAGCTTAGGGACAGGGAACACAGATACGCAGTATTTT. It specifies CASSLGTGNTDTQYF.

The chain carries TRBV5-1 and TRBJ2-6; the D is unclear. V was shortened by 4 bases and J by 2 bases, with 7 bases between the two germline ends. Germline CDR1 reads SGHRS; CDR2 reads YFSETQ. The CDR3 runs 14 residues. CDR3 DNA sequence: TGCGCCAGCAGCCGGACCCCTGGGGCCAACGTCCTGACTTTC. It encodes CASSRTPGANVLTF.

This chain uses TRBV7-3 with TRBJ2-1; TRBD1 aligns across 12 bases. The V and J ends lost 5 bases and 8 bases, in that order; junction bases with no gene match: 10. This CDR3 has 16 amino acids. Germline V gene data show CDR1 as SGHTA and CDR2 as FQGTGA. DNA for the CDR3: TGTGCCAGCAGCCCGTCGAGGGGGACAGGGGGCGATGAGCAGTTCTTC. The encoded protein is CASSPSRGTGGDEQFF.

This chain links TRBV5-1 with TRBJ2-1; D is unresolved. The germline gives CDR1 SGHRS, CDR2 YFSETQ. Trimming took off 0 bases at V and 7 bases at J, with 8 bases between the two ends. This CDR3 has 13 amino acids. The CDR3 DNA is TGCGCCAGCAGCTTGGCCCGAGTTAATGAGCAGTTCTTC. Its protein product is CASSLARVNEQFF.

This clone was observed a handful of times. CDR3 loop: CASSLIGQGGNEQFF. CDR3 coding DNA: TGTGCCAGCAGCTTGATTGGACAGGGGGGGAATGAGCAGTTCTTC. The chain employs TRBV5-6 and TRBJ2-1; 10 nucleotides match TRBD1. The CDR3 length is 15 residues. Trimming cost V 1 base and J 7 bases; bases outside gene matches: 5. Germline assignment: CDR1 SGHDT and CDR2 YYEEEE.

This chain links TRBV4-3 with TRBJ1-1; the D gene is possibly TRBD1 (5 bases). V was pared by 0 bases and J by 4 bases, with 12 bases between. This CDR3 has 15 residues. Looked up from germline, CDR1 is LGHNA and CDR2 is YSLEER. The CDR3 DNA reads TGCGCCAGCAGCCAAGAGCGGGGACGGAGCACTGAAGCTTTCTTT. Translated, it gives CASSQERGRSTEAFF.

The CDR3 nucleotides read TGTGCCAGCAGCGCCGGGGGCGATTATGGCTACACCTTC. This encodes CASSAGGDYGYTF. The chain has TRBV2 and TRBJ1-2, with D perhaps matching TRBD1 (6 bases). The germline V and J ends were trimmed by 6 bases and 5 bases, with 13 bases remaining between them. The CDR3 extends over 13 amino acids. CDR1 SNHLY and CDR2 FYNNEI come from the germline V gene.

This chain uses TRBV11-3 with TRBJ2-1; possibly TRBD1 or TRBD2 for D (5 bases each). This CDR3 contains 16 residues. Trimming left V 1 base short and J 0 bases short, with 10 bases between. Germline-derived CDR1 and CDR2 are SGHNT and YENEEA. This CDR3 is CASSLASRGSYNEQFF. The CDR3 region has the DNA TGTGCCAGCAGCTTAGCTTCGAGGGGCTCCTACAATGAGCAGTTCTTC.

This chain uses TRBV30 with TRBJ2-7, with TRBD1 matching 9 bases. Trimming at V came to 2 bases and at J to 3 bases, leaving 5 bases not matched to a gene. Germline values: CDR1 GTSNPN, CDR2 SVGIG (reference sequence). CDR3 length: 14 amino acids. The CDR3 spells CAWSPPGQGYEQYF. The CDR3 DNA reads TGTGCCTGGAGTCCTCCGGGACAGGGCTACGAGCAGTACTTC.

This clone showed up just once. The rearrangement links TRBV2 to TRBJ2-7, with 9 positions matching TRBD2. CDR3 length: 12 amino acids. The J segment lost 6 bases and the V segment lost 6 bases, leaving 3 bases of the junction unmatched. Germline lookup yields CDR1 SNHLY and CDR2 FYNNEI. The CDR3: CASSRTSAEQYF. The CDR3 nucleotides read TGTGCCAGCAGCCGGACTAGCGCCGAGCAGTACTTC. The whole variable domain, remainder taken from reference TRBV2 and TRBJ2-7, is EPEVTQTPSHQVTQMGQEVILRCVPISNHLYFYWYRQILGQKVEFLVSFYNNEISEKSEIFDDQFSVERPDGSNFTLKIRSTKLEDSAMYFCASSRTSAEQYFGPGTRLTVT.

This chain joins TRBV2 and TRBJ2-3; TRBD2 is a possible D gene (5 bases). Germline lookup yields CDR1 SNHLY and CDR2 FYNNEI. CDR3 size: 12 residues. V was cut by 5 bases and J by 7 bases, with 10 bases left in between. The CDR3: CASSNGDYTQYF. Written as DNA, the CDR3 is TGTGCCAGCAGTAACGGGGATTATACGCAGTATTTT. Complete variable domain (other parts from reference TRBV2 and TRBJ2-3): EPEVTQTPSHQVTQMGQEVILRCVPISNHLYFYWYRQILGQKVEFLVSFYNNEISEKSEIFDDQFSVERPDGSNFTLKIRSTKLEDSAMYFCASSNGDYTQYFGPGTRLTVL.

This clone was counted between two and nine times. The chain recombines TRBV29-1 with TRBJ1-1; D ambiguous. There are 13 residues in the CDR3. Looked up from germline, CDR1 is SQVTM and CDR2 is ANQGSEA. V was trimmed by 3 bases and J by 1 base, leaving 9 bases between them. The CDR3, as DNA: TGCAGCGTTGAGAGAGGCCAGAACACTGAAGCTTTCTTT. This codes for CSVERGQNTEAFF.

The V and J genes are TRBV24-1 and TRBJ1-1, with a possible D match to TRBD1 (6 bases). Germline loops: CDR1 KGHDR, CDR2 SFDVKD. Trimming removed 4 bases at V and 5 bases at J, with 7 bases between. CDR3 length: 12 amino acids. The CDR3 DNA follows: TGTGCCACCAGTGACAGGGGTACTGAAGCTTTCTTT. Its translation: CATSDRGTEAFF.

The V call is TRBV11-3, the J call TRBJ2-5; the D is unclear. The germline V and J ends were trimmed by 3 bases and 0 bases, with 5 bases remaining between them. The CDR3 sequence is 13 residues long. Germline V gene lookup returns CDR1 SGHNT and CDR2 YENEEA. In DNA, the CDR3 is TGTGCCAGCAGCTTCAGTAACCAAGAGACCCAGTACTTC. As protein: CASSFSNQETQYF.

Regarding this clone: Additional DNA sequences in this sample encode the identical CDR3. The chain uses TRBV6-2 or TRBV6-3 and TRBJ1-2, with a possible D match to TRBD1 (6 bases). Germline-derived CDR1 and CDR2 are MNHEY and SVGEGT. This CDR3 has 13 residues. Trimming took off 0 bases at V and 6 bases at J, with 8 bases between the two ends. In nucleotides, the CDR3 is TGTGCCAGCAGTTACTCGACAGGAGATGGCTACACCTTC. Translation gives CASSYSTGDGYTF.